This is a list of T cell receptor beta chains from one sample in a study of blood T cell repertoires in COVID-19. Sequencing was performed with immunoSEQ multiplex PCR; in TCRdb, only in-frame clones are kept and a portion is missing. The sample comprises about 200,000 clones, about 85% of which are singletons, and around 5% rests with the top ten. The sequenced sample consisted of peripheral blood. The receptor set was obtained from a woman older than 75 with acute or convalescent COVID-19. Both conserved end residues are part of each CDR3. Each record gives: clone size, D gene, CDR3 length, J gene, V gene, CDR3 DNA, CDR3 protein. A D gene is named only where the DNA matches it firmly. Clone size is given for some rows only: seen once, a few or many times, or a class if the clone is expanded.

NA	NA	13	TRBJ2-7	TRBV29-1	TGCAGCGTTCAGACAGGGAGGTCCTACGAGCAGTACTTC	CSVQTGRSYEQYF
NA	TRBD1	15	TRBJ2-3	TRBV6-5	TGTGCCAGCTGTACCGGGACAGGAAACACAGATACGCAGTATTTT	CASCTGTGNTDTQYF
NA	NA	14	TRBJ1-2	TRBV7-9	TGTGCCAGCAGCTTAGGGCAGTACAACTATGGCTACACCTTC	CASSLGQYNYGYTF
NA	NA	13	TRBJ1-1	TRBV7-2	TGTGCCAGCAGCTTAATGGGGAGGTCTGAAGCTTTCTTT	CASSLMGRSEAFF
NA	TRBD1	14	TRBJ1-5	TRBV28	TGTGCCAGCAGTGGGCGACAGGGGAATCAGCCCCAGCATTTT	CASSGRQGNQPQHF
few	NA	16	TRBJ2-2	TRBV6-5	TGTGCCAGCAGTTACACGCGGAGGTGGGGCACCGGGGAGCTGTTTTTT	CASSYTRRWGTGELFF
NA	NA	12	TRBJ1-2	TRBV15	TGTGCCACCAGTGGAGTCGCCTATGGCTACACCTTC	CATSGVAYGYTF
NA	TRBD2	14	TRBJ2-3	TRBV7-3	TGTGCCAGCAGTCCCATAGCGGGAGAAAAAACGCAGTATTTT	CASSPIAGEKTQYF
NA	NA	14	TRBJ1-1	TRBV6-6	TGTGCCAGCAGTTCCCGGACAGTGAGGACTGAAGCTTTCTTT	CASSSRTVRTEAFF
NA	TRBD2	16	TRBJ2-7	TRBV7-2	TGTGCCAGCAGCTTATTTCGCGGGACTAGCGGTTCCGAGCAGTACTTC	CASSLFRGTSGSEQYF
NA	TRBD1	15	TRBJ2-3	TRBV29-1	TGCAGCGCTGACCAGGGACAGGCTGGCCCAGATACGCAGTATTTT	CSADQGQAGPDTQYF
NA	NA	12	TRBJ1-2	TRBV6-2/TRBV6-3	TGTGCCAGCAGTTACTTGGGCAGTAGCTACACCTTC	CASSYLGSSYTF
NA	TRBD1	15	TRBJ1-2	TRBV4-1	TGCGCCAGCAGCCCTGGACAGGGTGGGTGGTATGGCTACACCTTC	CASSPGQGGWYGYTF
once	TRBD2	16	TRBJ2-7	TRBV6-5	TGTGCCAGCAGTTACTCGACTTCACTAGCGGGAATCGAGCAGTACTTC	CASSYSTSLAGIEQYF
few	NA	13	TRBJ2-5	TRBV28	TGTGCCAGCAGGGACTCAGCCGGTCGGACCCAGTACTTC	CASRDSAGRTQYF
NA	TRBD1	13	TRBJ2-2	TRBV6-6	TGTGCCAGCAGCCGGACAGGGAGCGGGGAGCTGTTTTTT	CASSRTGSGELFF
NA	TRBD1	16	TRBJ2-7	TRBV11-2	TGTGCCAGCAGCTTACCTGGGACAGGGGGAATCAACGAGCAGTACTTC	CASSLPGTGGINEQYF
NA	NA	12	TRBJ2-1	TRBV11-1	TGTGCCAGCAGACGCGTTGTTAACGAGCAGTTCTTC	CASRRVVNEQFF
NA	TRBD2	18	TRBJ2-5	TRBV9	TGTGCCAGCAGCGCTAGAGGGCTACTAGCGGGATGGGGAGAGACCCAGTACTTC	CASSARGLLAGWGETQYF
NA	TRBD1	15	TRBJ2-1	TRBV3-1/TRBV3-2	TGTGCCAGCAGCCAAGGGACAGGGGATTTAGATGAGCAGTTCTTC	CASSQGTGDLDEQFF